This passage covers 19 T cell receptor beta chains from one sample sequenced in a study of T cell responses to AZD1222 COVID-19 vaccine. Data came from immunoSEQ multiplex PCR; TCRdb stores just in-frame clones and leaves some out. Among 150,000 to 200,000 clones listed, 70% to 90% were seen once. Sequenced here: peripheral blood, sampled on day 0 of AZD1222 vaccination. These receptors were collected from an adult in good health.

In this sample, this clone turned up once. The V call is TRBV28, the J call TRBJ2-6, with 7 bases aligning to TRBD1. CDR1 and CDR2 (germline): MDHEN, SYDVKM. The CDR3 runs 17 residues. The ends lost 7 bases at V and 0 bases at J; junction bases unmatched: 9. The CDR3 DNA reads as TGTGCCAGCACCATCTTCCGGGACAGCTCTGGGGCCAACGTCCTGACTTTC. It codes for CASTIFRDSSGANVLTF.

This clone was recorded a few times. The chain recombines TRBV27 with TRBJ2-7; TRBD1 aligns across 9 bases. The CDR3 contains 15 residues. CDR1 and CDR2 from the germline V gene are MNHEY and SMNVEV (reference sequence). Losses at the gene ends were 8 bases for V and 3 bases for J; bases not matched to a gene: 11. CDR3 loop: CASGPLGTGNYEQYV. The DNA of the CDR3 is TGTGCCAGCGGTCCCCTCGGGACAGGGAACTACGAGCAGTACGTC.

J is TRBJ1-1 and V is TRBV24-1; no clear D gene. Germline CDR1 KGHDR, CDR2 SFDVKD. The CDR3 sequence is 13 residues long. Trimming shortened V by 1 base and J by 4 bases, and 6 bases separated the two germline ends. The CDR3 coding sequence is TGTGCCACCAGTGATTTTCTGGGCACTGAAGCTTTCTTT. It is translated as CATSDFLGTEAFF.

The rearrangement joins TRBV10-3 to TRBJ1-6; D unclear. V gave up 3 bases and J gave up 7 bases, with 10 bases separating them. The germline V gene encodes CDR1 ENHRY and CDR2 SYGVKD. CDR3 length: 14 residues. The CDR3 nucleotides read TGTGCCATCAGTGACCCGGAGGGAAATTCACCCCTCCACTTT. Encoded protein: CAISDPEGNSPLHF.

This clone turned up a few times. This CDR3 reads CAISESKAVGNQPQHF. DNA of the CDR3: TGTGCCATCAGTGAGTCGAAGGCAGTTGGCAATCAGCCCCAGCATTTT. The chain uses TRBV10-3 and TRBJ1-5; D gene unclear. The CDR3 covers 16 residues. From germline, CDR1 is ENHRY and CDR2 SYGVKD. V was shortened by 0 bases and J by 2 bases, with 11 bases between the two germline ends.

This clone was seen once. This sequence joins TRBV18 and TRBJ1-1; TRBD1 matches at 7 bases. This CDR3 region has 16 residues. Losses at the gene ends were 2 bases for V and 5 bases for J; bases not matched to a gene: 11. Germline V gene sequence: CDR1 KGHSH, CDR2 LQKENI. The CDR3 DNA sequence: TGTGCCAGCTCACCAGGAACAGGGGCCCTGAGTACTGAAGCTTTCTTT. Protein product: CASSPGTGALSTEAFF.

The chain couples TRBV29-1 to TRBJ1-2; D gene uncertain. Germline V lookup: CDR1 SQVTM, CDR2 ANQGSEA. Trimming stripped 3 bases from V and 2 bases from J, with 7 bases between. The CDR3 loop spans 12 amino acids. CDR3 bases: TGCAGCGTTGATACGGTCAACTATGGCTACACCTTC. It is translated as CSVDTVNYGYTF.

The chain combines TRBV2 with TRBJ1-2, with TRBD1 identical over 12 bases. The germline CDR1 and CDR2 sequences are SNHLY and FYNNEI. Germline trimming cut 9 bases from V and 0 bases from J; bases unmatched to any gene: 14. This CDR3 has 18 residues. The CDR3 spells CARGTGGTSTRANYGYTF. The CDR3 nucleotides read TGTGCCAGGGGGACAGGGGGCACATCTACCCGAGCTAACTATGGCTACACCTTC. Based on the CDR3 plus reference TRBV2 and TRBJ1-2, the full variable domain is EPEVTQTPSHQVTQMGQEVILRCVPISNHLYFYWYRQILGQKVEFLVSFYNNEISEKSEIFDDQFSVERPDGSNFTLKIRSTKLEDSAMYFCARGTGGTSTRANYGYTFGSGTRLTVV.

The chain uses TRBV19 and TRBJ1-1; 7 bases line up with TRBD1. With V trimmed by 3 bases and J by 4 bases, 8 bases remained unmatched. This CDR3 is 15 amino acids long. Germline V gene sequence: CDR1 LNHDA, CDR2 SQIVND (reference sequence). CDR3 sequence (DNA): TGTGCCAGTAGTATCAGGGGGGGGCCGGTCACTGAAGCTTTCTTT. It yields the protein CASSIRGGPVTEAFF.

The rearrangement joins TRBV15 to TRBJ1-2; TRBD1 matches at 12 bases. CDR1 and CDR2 (germline): LNHNV, YYDKDF (reference sequence). The CDR3 loop spans 16 amino acids. Trimming removed 3 bases from V and 7 bases from J; junction bases left unmatched: 9. In nucleotides, the CDR3 is TGTGCCACCAGCAGGGATCCCGGGACAGGGGGCCTTGGCTACACCTTC. Translated: CATSRDPGTGGLGYTF.

The CDR3 sequence is CSVGGTGGPGSNYGYTF. Written as DNA, the CDR3 is TGCAGCGTCGGCGGGACAGGGGGCCCGGGATCAAACTATGGCTACACCTTC. The chain links TRBV29-1 to TRBJ1-2, with 12 bases that match TRBD1. The CDR3 length is 17 residues. Germline V lookup: CDR1 SQVTM, CDR2 ANQGSEA. V trimming: 6 bases; J trimming: 2 bases; junction bases outside the gene matches: 13.

The gene calls are TRBV3-1 (or the pseudogene TRBV3-2) and TRBJ1-1, with 8 nucleotides matching TRBD1. The CDR3 consists of 15 residues. Unmatched junction bases numbered 5, after V lost 1 base and J lost 4 bases. Germline V gene sequence: CDR1 LGHDT, CDR2 YNNKEL (reference sequence). CDR3 DNA sequence: TGTGCCAGCAGCCAAGGCATGGACAGGGTCACTGAAGCTTTCTTT. It is translated as CASSQGMDRVTEAFF.

CDR3 DNA: TGTGCCAGCAGCTTACGACCAGGGGGCGGTGAGCAGTTCTTC. Its protein is CASSLRPGGGEQFF. This chain connects TRBV9 to TRBJ2-1; 8 bases are shared with TRBD1. CDR3 length equals 14 residues. After removal of 4 bases from V and 9 bases from J, the junction contained 9 bases not matched to a gene. CDR1 and CDR2 from the germline V gene are SGDLS and YYNGEE. The variable domain in full, completed from reference TRBV9 and TRBJ2-1, reads DSGVTQTPKHLITATGQRVTLRCSPRSGDLSVYWYQQSLDQGLQFLIQYYNGEERAKGNILERFSAQQFPDLHSELNLSSLELGDSALYFCASSLRPGGGEQFFGPGTRLTVL.

This chain connects TRBV6-5 to TRBJ2-2; 8 bases match TRBD2. Germline CDR1 and CDR2: MNHEY and SVGAGI. V was clipped by 2 bases and J by 5 bases; unmatched bases: 7. CDR3 size: 16 residues. The CDR3 loop reads CASSYVTGGFTGELFF. As DNA, the CDR3 is TGTGCCAGCAGTTACGTTACGGGAGGGTTTACCGGGGAGCTGTTTTTT.

The chain employs TRBV4-2 and TRBJ1-3; D not resolved. The V end lost 3 bases, the J end lost 0 bases, and 9 bases lay between the germline ends. In germline, CDR1 is LGHNA, CDR2 YNFKEQ. The CDR3 runs 15 residues. The CDR3 region has the DNA TGTGCCAGCAGCCACGCACGAGACTCTGGAAACACCATATATTTT. As protein: CASSHARDSGNTIYF.

This sequence joins TRBV5-4 and TRBJ2-7; 10 nucleotides agree with TRBD2. This CDR3 has 15 amino acids. The germline gives CDR1 SGHNT, CDR2 YYREEE (reference sequence). V lost 3 bases, J lost 3 bases, and 6 bases stayed unmatched. The CDR3: CASSSKREGLYEQYF. The CDR3 region has the DNA TGTGCCAGCAGCTCCAAGCGGGAGGGCCTCTACGAGCAGTACTTC.

This clone came up a few times. J is TRBJ2-5 and V is TRBV27; D may correspond to TRBD1 or TRBD2 (5 bases each). Germline-derived CDR1 and CDR2 are MNHEY and SMNVEV (reference sequence). The CDR3 totals 13 residues. V lost 4 bases and J 4 bases, leaving 10 bases between the germline ends. Here the CDR3 DNA reads TGTGCCAGCAGTTGGGGGTCATTAGAGACCCAGTACTTC. As protein: CASSWGSLETQYF.

The V and J genes are TRBV11-1 and TRBJ2-7; no reliable D call. The CDR3 spans 13 residues. Looked up from germline, CDR1 is SGHAT and CDR2 is FQDESV (reference sequence). V was trimmed by 1 base and J by 4 bases, leaving 8 bases between them. CDR3 in DNA: TGTGCCAGCAGCTTAGGTCGTCAGTACGAGCAGTACTTC. Protein sequence: CASSLGRQYEQYF.

The chain employs TRBV7-9 and TRBJ1-2, with a possible D match to TRBD1 (5 bases). V was trimmed by 2 bases and J by 4 bases, leaving 11 bases between them. CDR3 length equals 14 residues. CDR1 SEHNR and CDR2 FQNEAQ come from the germline V gene (reference sequence). The CDR3 coding sequence is TGTGCCAGCAGCTTATCGCGACAGAGCTATGGCTACACCTTC. This sequence encodes CASSLSRQSYGYTF.